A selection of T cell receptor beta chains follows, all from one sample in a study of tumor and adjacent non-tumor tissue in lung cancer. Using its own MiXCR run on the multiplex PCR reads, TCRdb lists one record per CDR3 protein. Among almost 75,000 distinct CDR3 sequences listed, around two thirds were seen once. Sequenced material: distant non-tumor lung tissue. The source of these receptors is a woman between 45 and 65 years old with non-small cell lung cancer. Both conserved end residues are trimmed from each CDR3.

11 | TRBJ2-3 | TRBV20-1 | SARELGIDTQY
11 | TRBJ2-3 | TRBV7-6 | ASSPGGIDTQY
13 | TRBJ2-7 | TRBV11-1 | ASSSMGSTGDEQY
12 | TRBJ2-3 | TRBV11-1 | ASSLAMGTDTQY
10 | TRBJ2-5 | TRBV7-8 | ASRLRFLTQY
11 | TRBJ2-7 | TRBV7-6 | ASSPQQGGEQY
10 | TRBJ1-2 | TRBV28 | ASSLYRYVYT
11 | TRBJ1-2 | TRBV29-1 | SAEDPVRYGYT
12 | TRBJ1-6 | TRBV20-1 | SAIDSSYNSPLH
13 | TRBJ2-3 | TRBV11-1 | ASSLSLGFTDTQY
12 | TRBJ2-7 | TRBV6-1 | ASSYETGPYEQY
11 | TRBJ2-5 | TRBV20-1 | SAREAGKETQY
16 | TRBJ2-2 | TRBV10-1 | TSSEFSSGSVDIGELF
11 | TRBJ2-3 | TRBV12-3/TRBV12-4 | ASIRQGTDTQY
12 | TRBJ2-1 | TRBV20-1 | SATDRGGSDEQF
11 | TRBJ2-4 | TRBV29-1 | SVEPGQENIQY
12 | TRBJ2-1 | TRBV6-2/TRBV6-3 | ASSYVGGSNEQF
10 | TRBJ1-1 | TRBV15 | ATRHLNTEAF
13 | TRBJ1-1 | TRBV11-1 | ASSLDTGEGTEAF
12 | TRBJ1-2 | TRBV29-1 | SVGRHGGVDGYT
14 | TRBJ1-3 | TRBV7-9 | ASSLLGGTSGNTIY
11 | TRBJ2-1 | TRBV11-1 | ASILPPLYAQF
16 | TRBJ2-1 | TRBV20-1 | SAPKISGRESSYNEQF
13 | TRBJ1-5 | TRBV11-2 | AGSLAGRGNQPQR
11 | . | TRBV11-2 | VSSLDRNQPQY
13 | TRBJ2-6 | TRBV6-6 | ASNLPDLGANVLT
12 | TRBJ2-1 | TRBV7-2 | ASSPVGTSNEQF
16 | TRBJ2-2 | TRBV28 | ASSSTSGRAWRTGELF
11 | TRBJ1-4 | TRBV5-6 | ASSLIPGQDLF
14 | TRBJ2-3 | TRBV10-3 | AVSVGGVDRTDTQY
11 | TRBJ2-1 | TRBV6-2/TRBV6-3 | ATSSGNYNEQL
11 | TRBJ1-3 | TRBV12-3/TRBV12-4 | ASSPGPGNTIY
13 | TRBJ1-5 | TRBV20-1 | SASYTGGVNQPQH
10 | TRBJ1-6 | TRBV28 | ASSLWGSPLR
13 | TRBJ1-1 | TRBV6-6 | ASTRVGQADTEAF
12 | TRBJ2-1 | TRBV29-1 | SVETVSEWNEQF
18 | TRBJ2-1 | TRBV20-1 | SAGDRYLGTSGSVHDEQF
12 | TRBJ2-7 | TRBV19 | ASAGTREPYEQY
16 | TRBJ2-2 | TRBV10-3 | AISPREAGSWGTGELF
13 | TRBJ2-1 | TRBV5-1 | TSSLGSFSYDEQF
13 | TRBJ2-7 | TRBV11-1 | ASSSIGPTRYEQY